A single sample gave rise to the 22 T cell receptor beta chains below, sequenced in a study of blood T cell repertoires in COVID-19. Sequencing was performed with immunoSEQ multiplex PCR; in TCRdb, only in-frame clones are kept and a portion is missing. The sample shows 410,000 or so clones, 70% to 90% of them seen only once. What was sequenced was peripheral blood. The receptors derive from a woman in her 30s with active or convalescent COVID-19.

The J gene is TRBJ2-7, the V gene TRBV6-1, with TRBD1 identical over 7 bases. Germline V CDR1 and CDR2: MNHNS, SASEGT. CDR3 length: 15 residues. V trimming: 2 bases; J trimming: 5 bases; junction bases outside the gene matches: 9. The CDR3 protein is CASSELSVTGNEQYF. CDR3 nucleotide sequence: TGTGCCAGCAGTGAACTCTCTGTGACAGGGAACGAGCAGTACTTC.

V usage is TRBV7-6 and J usage is TRBJ2-7; no clear D. The CDR3 totals 15 residues. V was clipped by 5 bases and J by 0 bases, with 14 bases between them. Germline V gene sequence: CDR1 SGHVS, CDR2 FNYEAQ. The CDR3 DNA is TGTGCCAGCAGCCCCAGCGCGGTAAGCTCCTACGAGCAGTACTTC. It specifies CASSPSAVSSYEQYF. Full variable domain (outside the CDR3, taken from reference TRBV7-6 and TRBJ2-7): GAGVSQSPRYKVTKRGQDVALRCDPISGHVSLYWYRQALGQGPEFLTYFNYEAQQDKSGLPNDRFSAERPEGSISTLTIQRTEQRDSAMYRCASSPSAVSSYEQYFGPGTRLTVT.

The V call is TRBV2, the J call TRBJ2-6; D is uncertain. This CDR3 spans 14 amino acids. Germline-derived CDR1 and CDR2 are SNHLY and FYNNEI. V was pared by 4 bases and J by 7 bases, with 11 bases between. The CDR3 bases are TGTGCCAGCAGTGTCCAGGTCGCAGCCAACGTCCTGACTTTC. This gives the protein CASSVQVAANVLTF.

The chain has TRBV5-1 and TRBJ2-7; D not certain. V was cut by 4 bases and J by 0 bases, with 14 bases left in between. Germline CDR1 reads SGHRS; CDR2 reads YFSETQ. The CDR3 spans 15 residues. The CDR3 sequence: CASSLGIELSYEQYF. For the CDR3, the DNA is TGCGCCAGCAGCCTTGGTATCGAACTCTCCTACGAGCAGTACTTC.

This clone occurred a few times. The chain couples TRBV6-5 to TRBJ1-1, with D unresolved. The length of the CDR3 is 15 residues. Trimming stripped 8 bases from V and 4 bases from J, with 20 bases between. Per germline, CDR1 MNHEY and CDR2 SVGAGI. CDR3 sequence (DNA): TGTGCCAGCTCCCCTTCGGGAGACGGCGTCACTGAAGCTTTCTTT. Translation gives CASSPSGDGVTEAFF.

V and J are TRBV5-1 and TRBJ2-7, with D possibly TRBD2 on 5 matching bases. Trimming pared 0 bases from V and 7 bases from J, leaving 11 bases between. In germline, CDR1 is SGHRS, CDR2 YFSETQ. This CDR3 has 13 amino acids. As DNA, the CDR3 is TGCGCCAGCAGCTTGGATGTGGGGAGAGAGCAGTACTTC. This encodes CASSLDVGREQYF.

The rearrangement uses TRBV9 and TRBJ1-1, with D hard to call. Trimming removed 3 bases at V and 11 bases at J, with 17 bases between. This CDR3 spans 13 amino acids. Per the germline V gene, CDR1 is SGDLS and CDR2 is YYNGEE. The CDR3 is CASSDGYDLRAFF. CDR3 in DNA: TGTGCCAGCAGCGATGGGTATGACTTAAGGGCTTTCTTT.

This clone came up a few times. The rearrangement uses TRBV27 and TRBJ1-4, with D tentatively TRBD1 (5 bases). V lost 6 bases to trimming and J lost 0 bases, with 14 bases between them. The CDR3 covers 16 residues. The germline gives CDR1 MNHEY, CDR2 SMNVEV (reference sequence). The CDR3 is CASRRNRRATNEKLFF. The CDR3 DNA reads as TGTGCCAGCAGAAGAAACAGGAGAGCAACTAATGAAAAACTGTTTTTT.

J is TRBJ1-3 and V is TRBV6-5; maybe TRBD1 (6 bases). V shed 4 bases and J shed 0 bases, with 13 bases lying between them. This CDR3 spans 16 amino acids. Germline CDR1 reads MNHEY; CDR2 reads SVGAGI. The CDR3 bases are TGTGCCAGCAGTTCGGACAGCCCCAGCTCTGGAAACACCATATATTTT. Protein: CASSSDSPSSGNTIYF.

The J gene is TRBJ1-2, the V gene TRBV5-1; D perhaps matches TRBD1 (6 bases). V dropped 4 bases and J dropped 2 bases, with 15 bases sitting between them. This CDR3 contains 15 residues. CDR1 SGHRS and CDR2 YFSETQ come from the germline V gene. CDR3 sequence: CASSPMDRANYGYTF. In DNA form, the CDR3 reads TGCGCCAGCAGCCCAATGGACAGAGCAAACTATGGCTACACCTTC. The whole variable domain, filled in from reference TRBV5-1 and TRBJ1-2, reads KAGVTQTPRYLIKTRGQQVTLSCSPISGHRSVSWYQQTPGQGLQFLFEYFSETQRNKGNFPGRFSGRQFSNSRSEMNVSTLELGDSALYLCASSPMDRANYGYTFGSGTRLTVV.

This clone was detected once. This rearrangement joins TRBV27 to TRBJ1-6; 7 nucleotides match TRBD1. Germline V gene sequence: CDR1 MNHEY, CDR2 SMNVEV (reference sequence). Trimming took 5 bases from V and 7 from J; bases not matched to a gene: 2. The CDR3 is 13 residues long. CDR3 DNA: TGTGCCAGCAGTCGGACAGGCAATTCACCCCTCCACTTT. It is translated as CASSRTGNSPLHF.

The chain carries TRBV10-3 and TRBJ1-3; 7 bases line up with TRBD1. Germline CDR1 and CDR2: ENHRY and SYGVKD. V lost 5 bases, J lost 1 base, and 2 bases stayed unmatched. The CDR3 consists of 14 residues. The DNA of the CDR3 is TGTGCCATCAGTACACAGGGGTCTGGAAACACCATATATTTT. Its protein is CAISTQGSGNTIYF.

CDR3 DNA: TGCAGTGCTAGTCGAGGAGGGGGCTTTGAAGCTTTCTTT. Its protein product is CSASRGGGFEAFF. The chain employs TRBV20-1 and TRBJ1-1; 7 bases are shared with TRBD1. After removal of 3 bases from V and 7 bases from J, the junction contained 8 bases not matched to a gene. CDR3 length: 13 residues. Germline-derived CDR1 and CDR2 are DFQATT and SNEGSKA (reference sequence).

There are many counts of this clone. This chain joins TRBV5-6 and TRBJ1-2; D unresolved. There are 11 residues in the CDR3. The V end lost 4 bases, the J end lost 7 bases, and 8 bases lay between the germline ends. Germline values: CDR1 SGHDT, CDR2 YYEEEE. CDR3 DNA: TGTGCCAGCAGCCGCGCCCCTGGCTACACCTTC. It is translated as CASSRAPGYTF. Together with reference TRBV5-6 and TRBJ1-2, the CDR3 gives the full variable domain: DAGVTQSPTHLIKTRGQQVTLRCSPKSGHDTVSWYQQALGQGPQFIFQYYEEEERQRGNFPDRFSGHQFPNYSSELNVNALLLGDSALYLCASSRAPGYTFGSGTRLTVV.

V is TRBV5-1 and J is TRBJ2-7; no definite D call. The CDR3 is 11 amino acids. The germline CDR1 and CDR2 sequences are SGHRS and YFSETQ. V gave up 5 bases and J gave up 3 bases, with 6 bases separating them. This CDR3 is CASSSGYEQYF. For the CDR3, the DNA is TGCGCCAGCAGTTCGGGCTACGAGCAGTACTTC. The entire variable domain, with the rest obtained from reference TRBV5-1 and TRBJ2-7, is as follows: KAGVTQTPRYLIKTRGQQVTLSCSPISGHRSVSWYQQTPGQGLQFLFEYFSETQRNKGNFPGRFSGRQFSNSRSEMNVSTLELGDSALYLCASSSGYEQYFGPGTRLTVT.

The chain uses TRBV24-1 and TRBJ1-5, with D unresolved. The germline gives CDR1 KGHDR, CDR2 SFDVKD. V lost 9 bases and J lost 6, with 11 bases in between. This CDR3 spans 12 amino acids. The CDR3 bases are TGTGCCACCCGAGTGGAGGGTCAGCCCCAGCATTTT. Translation gives CATRVEGQPQHF.

Points on this clone: Other DNA sequences in the same sample also yield this CDR3. The chain links TRBV29-1 to TRBJ2-2; D remains ambiguous. This CDR3 comprises 11 residues. Trimming removed 4 bases from V and 3 bases from J, with 3 bases in between. The germline V gene encodes CDR1 SQVTM and CDR2 ANQGSEA. The CDR3 spells CSVADTGELFF. The CDR3 DNA sequence: TGCAGCGTTGCTGACACCGGGGAGCTGTTTTTT.

The chain employs TRBV19 and TRBJ1-2; D is possibly TRBD1 (6 bases). This CDR3 comprises 15 residues. Trimming removed 6 bases from V and 0 bases from J, with 14 bases in between. The germline gives CDR1 LNHDA, CDR2 SQIVND (reference sequence). The CDR3 is CASSIRGAANYGYTF. DNA for the CDR3: TGTGCCAGTAGCATCAGGGGCGCCGCTAACTATGGCTACACCTTC.

The chain has TRBV9 and TRBJ2-7, with D uncertain. The length of the CDR3 is 15 residues. Trimming stripped 0 bases from V and 4 bases from J, with 14 bases between. Germline V gene data show CDR1 as SGDLS and CDR2 as YYNGEE. The CDR3 reads CASSVALHTSYEQYF. CDR3 DNA sequence: TGTGCCAGCAGCGTAGCTTTACATACATCTTACGAGCAGTACTTC.

The rearrangement links TRBV20-1 to TRBJ2-7; TRBD2 is a possible D gene (5 bases). The V gene lost 5 bases and the J gene lost 4 bases, with 9 bases spanning the gap. This CDR3 region has 11 residues. Per the germline V gene, CDR1 is DFQATT and CDR2 is SNEGSKA (reference sequence). CDR3: CSASSGYEQYF. CDR3 sequence (DNA): TGCAGTGCTTCGAGCGGATACGAGCAGTACTTC.

The chain links TRBV21-1 to TRBJ2-7; the listed D gene, TRBD1, was not tested against the DNA. TRBV21-1 is tagged as a pseudogene. The CDR3 length is 15 residues. This CDR3 is CASSIQDRGPYEQYF. For the CDR3, the DNA is TGTGCCAGCAGCATCCAGGACAGGGGGCCCTACGAGCAGTACTTC.

The CDR3 loop is CSVLGGGEKLFF. The CDR3 DNA is TGCAGCGTTCTCGGCGGCGGTGAAAAACTGTTTTTT. The gene calls are TRBV29-1 and TRBJ1-4; D not certain. Trimming took 5 bases from V and 7 from J, leaving 11 bases between them. Germline assignment: CDR1 SQVTM and CDR2 ANQGSEA. This CDR3 contains 12 residues.